Listed below are T cell receptor beta chains from one sample, sequenced in a study of cytomegalovirus exposure and HLA in healthy donors. The table came from immunoSEQ multiplex PCR; TCRdb's copy has only in-frame clones and leaves some out. Recorded here are about 140,000 clones; the top ten clones represent 2% to 3%. The specimen was PBMCs. All receptors come from a man between 40 and 49 years old in good health and CMV-seronegative. Both conserved end residues are part of each CDR3.

TRBV14	TRBJ2-5	CASSHRDRGETQYF
TRBV25-1	TRBJ1-6	CASSEALGNSPLHF
TRBV5-1	TRBJ1-6	CASSQSGQDGSPLHF
TRBV5-1	TRBJ2-1	CASSPRLVSYNEQFF
TRBV11-3	TRBJ2-1	CASSLGGTRNEQFF
TRBV5-5	TRBJ1-1	CASSLGQGLNTEAFF
TRBV9	TRBJ2-7	CASSNKGPEQYF
TRBV5-1	TRBJ2-1	CASSFIRLAGVPHSYNEQFF
TRBV12-5	TRBJ1-5	CASGLGDRVNQPQHF
TRBV9	TRBJ2-3	CASSVASGGSAQYF
TRBV4-1	TRBJ2-4	CASSQGSTVLDIQYF
TRBV7-2	TRBJ1-1	CASSLDAGANTEAFF
TRBV29-1	TRBJ2-7	CSVRTSGGASYEQYF
TRBV4-2	TRBJ2-6	CASSQDLAGQGANVLTF
TRBV12-5	TRBJ1-1	CANRTENTEAFF
TRBV9	TRBJ1-2	CASSVGQPGGYGYTF
TRBV7-2	TRBJ2-5	CASSRSAADQETQYF
TRBV2	TRBJ2-3	CASSVGLAGTDTQYF
TRBV5-6	TRBJ2-1	CASGLAGRTPPHNEQFF
TRBV5-6	TRBJ2-7	CASSFSGTGGTEQYF
TRBV6-5	TRBJ2-5	CASSGEGTGVETQYF